This TCR beta chain was profiled in a study of shared clonotypes between healthy human individuals. In the study overall: Per donor, CD8 memory used one plate, CD8 naive used two, CD4 memory used three and CD4 naive used three.

In the source study's methods: For the immunoSEQ data, sequences were junction-only without quality scores, so filtering differed. The repertoire was sequenced with immunoSEQ multiplex PCR; TCRdb's copy has only in-frame clones and lacks some. The V and J calls and clone size are taken from that table; D and trimming were inferred from the DNA. The sample has over 850,000 clones, roughly 74% seen once. Regarding the study as a whole: Naive CD4 clonotypes were shared across a few donors at 5% to 6%.

CDR1 is WNHNN, CDR2 SYGVQD, per germline (reference sequence). This CDR3 is built from 14 residues. V was cut by 3 bases and J by 8 bases, with 16 bases left in between. Only a few counts were recorded for this clone. Its antigen is not known. The study separated CD4+ cells into CD45RA+ naive and CD45RA-negative memory subsets. The receptor was derived from a young man in good health. Some clones in this sample may be carry-over from other donors' samples. Sequenced input: memory CD4+ T cells from PBMCs. Subset described: CD45RA-negative fraction. The genes are TRBV10-1 and TRBJ1-2; a possible D gene is TRBD1 (5 bases). The CDR3 DNA follows: TGCGCCAGCAGTGACGGCCCTTCAGGGTACGGCTACACCTTC. Encoded protein: CASSDGPSGYGYTF.